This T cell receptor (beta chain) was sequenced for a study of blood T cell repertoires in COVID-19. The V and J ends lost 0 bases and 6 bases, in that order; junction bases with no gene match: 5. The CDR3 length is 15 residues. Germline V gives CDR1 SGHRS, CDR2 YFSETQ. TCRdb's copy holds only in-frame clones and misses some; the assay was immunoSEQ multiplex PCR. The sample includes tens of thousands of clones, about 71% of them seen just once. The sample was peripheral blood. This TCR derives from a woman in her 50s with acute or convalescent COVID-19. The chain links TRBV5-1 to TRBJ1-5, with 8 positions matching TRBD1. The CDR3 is CASSLGAGGSQPQHF. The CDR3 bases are TGCGCCAGCAGCTTGGGCGCAGGGGGCTCTCAGCCCCAGCATTTT.